One sample yielded the 31 T cell receptor beta chains listed below, sequenced in a study of long-term antiretroviral therapy in people with HIV. An immunoSEQ assay, version v3.0, was performed at survey level. Sequenced by immunoSEQ multiplex PCR; TCRdb stores in-frame clones only, minus some. The data hold roughly 14,000 clones, with about 86% observed a single time. Sequenced here: unsorted PBMCs, sampled approximately 2.3 years before starting antiretroviral therapy. The source of these receptors is a woman aged 25-40 years with HIV.

J is TRBJ1-5 and V is TRBV11-2; no definite D call. Trimming took off 0 bases at V and 6 bases at J, with 12 bases between the two ends. This CDR3 spans 15 amino acids. The germline V gene has CDR1 SGHAT and CDR2 FQNNGV. The DNA of the CDR3 is TGTGCCAGCAGCTTAGATAATGGGGTTGGTCAGCCCCAGCATTTT. Translating gives CASSLDNGVGQPQHF.

The V call is TRBV27, the J call TRBJ1-2; 10 bases map to TRBD1. Germline trimming cut 5 bases from V and 4 bases from J; bases unmatched to any gene: 7. The CDR3 extends over 15 amino acids. In germline, CDR1 is MNHEY, CDR2 SMNVEV (reference sequence). The CDR3 DNA is TGTGCCAGCAGTGCCCCGGGACAGGGGACCTATGGCTACACCTTC. Translation: CASSAPGQGTYGYTF.

This chain connects TRBV6-6 to TRBJ1-6, with D perhaps TRBD1 (5 bases). This CDR3 has 16 amino acids. From germline, CDR1 is MNHNY and CDR2 SVGAGI (reference sequence). Trimming removed 2 bases at V and 7 bases at J, with 15 bases between. Written as DNA, the CDR3 is TGTGCCAGCAGTTACCCCACGGCAGGGAGCAATTCACCCCTCCACTTT. Its protein is CASSYPTAGSNSPLHF.

The table lists this clone with a count of one. The chain employs TRBV13 and TRBJ2-1; a weak D match, TRBD2 (6 bases). The CDR3 runs to 13 residues. V lost 5 bases and J 6 bases, leaving 11 bases between the germline ends. The germline V gene has CDR1 PRHDT and CDR2 FYEKMQ (reference sequence). The CDR3 region has the DNA TGTGCCAGCAGCGGTACTAGCACCAATGAGCAGTTCTTC. It is translated as CASSGTSTNEQFF.

This clone was observed a single time. The rearrangement joins TRBV11-2 to TRBJ2-1; 7 nucleotides match TRBD2. From germline, CDR1 is SGHAT and CDR2 FQNNGV. The CDR3 runs to 12 residues. V gave up 5 bases and J gave up 13 bases; unmatched junction bases: 8. As DNA, the CDR3 is TGTGCCAGCAGCACCCCCAGCGGGGCCCAGTTCTTC. This encodes CASSTPSGAQFF.

The chain carries TRBV10-1 and TRBJ2-2; possible D gene TRBD2, 5 bases. CDR3 size: 13 residues. The germline V gene has CDR1 WNHNN and CDR2 SYGVQD (reference sequence). V was pared by 6 bases and J by 6 bases, with 11 bases between. The CDR3 DNA reads TGCGCCAGCAGGGGTGCGGGCCCCGGGGAGCTGTTTTTT. It is translated as CASRGAGPGELFF.

This clone was seen only a few times. The chain employs TRBV6-5 and TRBJ2-7, with D possibly TRBD2 on 5 matching bases. V was clipped by 2 bases and J by 3 bases, with 5 bases between them. This CDR3 region has 12 residues. Germline V gene lookup returns CDR1 MNHEY and CDR2 SVGAGI. The CDR3 protein is CASSYRGYEQYF. The CDR3 DNA is TGTGCCAGCAGTTACCGGGGCTACGAGCAGTACTTC.

V is TRBV6-5 and J is TRBJ2-7; D perhaps matches TRBD1 (6 bases). V dropped 2 bases and J dropped 3 bases, with 14 bases sitting between them. The CDR3 spans 15 residues. The germline CDR1 and CDR2 sequences are MNHEY and SVGAGI. CDR3 coding DNA: TGTGCCAGCAGTTACCGGCCAGGGGATAGCTACGAGCAGTACTTC. Translated: CASSYRPGDSYEQYF.

The chain carries TRBV19 and TRBJ2-7; 10 bases are a match to TRBD1. The germline V gene has CDR1 LNHDA and CDR2 SQIVND (reference sequence). The CDR3 extends over 16 amino acids. V lost 1 base to trimming and J lost 1 base; unmatched junction nucleotides: 4. CDR3 DNA: TGTGCCAGTAGTATAGGGGACAGGGGTGGATCCTACGAGCAGTACTTC. Protein product: CASSIGDRGGSYEQYF.

The rearrangement uses TRBV13 and TRBJ2-1, with 7 nucleotides matching TRBD1. The CDR3 runs to 15 residues. The germline V gene encodes CDR1 PRHDT and CDR2 FYEKMQ (reference sequence). The J segment lost 8 bases and the V segment lost 3 bases, leaving 10 bases of the junction unmatched. CDR3 amino acids: CASSFIRVRGHEQFF. The CDR3 DNA reads TGTGCCAGCAGCTTTATCCGGGTGAGGGGGCATGAGCAGTTCTTC. Complete variable domain (other parts from reference TRBV13 and TRBJ2-1): AAGVIQSPRHLIKEKRETATLKCYPIPRHDTVYWYQQGPGQDPQFLISFYEKMQSDKGSIPDRFSAQQFSDYHSELNMSSLELGDSALYFCASSFIRVRGHEQFFGPGTRLTVL.

V is TRBV9 and J is TRBJ2-7, with 10 nucleotides matching TRBD2. Per germline, CDR1 SGDLS and CDR2 YYNGEE. Germline trimming cut 3 bases from V and 2 bases from J; bases unmatched to any gene: 5. There are 15 residues in the CDR3. This CDR3 reads CASSARTSGTYEQYF. CDR3 sequence (DNA): TGTGCCAGCAGCGCCCGGACTAGCGGCACCTACGAGCAGTACTTC.

This clone has a single count. The genes are TRBV10-3 and TRBJ1-1, with D perhaps TRBD1 (5 bases). The CDR3 runs to 14 residues. The germline V and J ends were trimmed by 6 bases and 4 bases, with 15 bases remaining between them. Germline-derived CDR1 and CDR2 are ENHRY and SYGVKD. DNA for the CDR3: TGTGCCATCAGAACCGCGGGGGTCGGCACTGAAGCTTTCTTT. Translated: CAIRTAGVGTEAFF.

The chain employs TRBV30 and TRBJ1-1; D gene uncertain. The length of the CDR3 is 11 residues. Germline V CDR1 and CDR2: GTSNPN, SVGIG (reference sequence). V was pared by 2 bases and J by 11 bases, with 12 bases between. CDR3 bases: TGTGCCTGGAGTCGGCATAGGTGGGCTTTCTTT. Translated, it gives CAWSRHRWAFF. Based on the CDR3 plus reference TRBV30 and TRBJ1-1, the full variable domain is SQTIHQWPATLVQPVGSPLSLECTVEGTSNPNLYWYRQAAGRGLQLLFYSVGIGQISSEVPQNLSASRPQDRQFILSSKKLLLSDSGFYLCAWSRHRWAFFGQGTRLTVV.

The chain carries TRBV6-5 and TRBJ2-2, with D perhaps matching TRBD1 or TRBD2 (5 bases each). Trimming left V 6 bases short and J 6 bases short, with 11 bases between. CDR3 size: 13 residues. The V gene's germline CDR1 is MNHEY and CDR2 SVGAGI. Written as DNA, the CDR3 is TGTGCCAGCAGAGGGGACCAGGCCGGGGAGCTGTTTTTT. As protein: CASRGDQAGELFF.

The chain has TRBV7-8 and TRBJ1-2; 12 bases agree with TRBD1. J was trimmed by 0 bases and V by 3 bases; bases with no gene match: 8. CDR1 is SGHVS and CDR2 is FQNEAQ in the germline V gene. The CDR3 has 18 amino acids. CDR3: CASSFTGQGAHTNYGYTF. The CDR3 bases are TGTGCCAGCAGCTTTACGGGACAGGGGGCTCACACTAACTATGGCTACACCTTC.

The rearrangement joins TRBV19 to TRBJ1-1; D perhaps matches TRBD1 (6 bases). Germline V gives CDR1 LNHDA, CDR2 SQIVND (reference sequence). This CDR3 contains 13 residues. Trimming pared 5 bases from V and 5 bases from J, leaving 12 bases between. The CDR3 DNA sequence: TGTGCCAGTAGTGACCTAGGGGGTACTGAAGCTTTCTTT. Translating gives CASSDLGGTEAFF.

The CDR3 is CASSPGGAYEKLFF. Here the CDR3 DNA reads TGTGCCAGCAGCCCTGGTGGGGCCTATGAAAAACTGTTTTTT. The rearrangement joins TRBV7-9 to TRBJ1-4; perhaps TRBD1 as D (5 bases). This CDR3 is 14 amino acids long. Germline V lookup: CDR1 SEHNR, CDR2 FQNEAQ (reference sequence). The ends were cut back, 5 bases at V and 6 bases at J, with 13 bases in the middle.

The genes are TRBV19 and TRBJ1-2, with D maybe TRBD1 (5 bases). Trimming stripped 3 bases from V and 5 bases from J, with 13 bases between. The length of the CDR3 is 14 residues. Germline V gene sequence: CDR1 LNHDA, CDR2 SQIVND (reference sequence). The CDR3 spells CASSIKARAYGYTF. The DNA of the CDR3 is TGTGCCAGTAGTATCAAGGCCAGGGCATATGGCTACACCTTC.

For the CDR3, the DNA is TGCGCCAGCAGTGAACCTCGGAGAGGACTAGCAGTAGGATTCCACGCCGGGGAGCTGTTTTTT. Amino acid sequence: CASSEPRRGLAVGFHAGELFF. V usage is TRBV10-2 and J usage is TRBJ2-2, with 8 bases matching TRBD2. CDR1 and CDR2 (germline): WSHSY, SAAADI. The CDR3 has 21 amino acids. The trim removed 3 bases at V and 6 bases at J, leaving 24 bases unmatched.

This clone was picked up one time. This chain links TRBV5-6 with TRBJ2-7, with D unresolved. Germline V gives CDR1 SGHDT, CDR2 YYEEEE. This CDR3 contains 12 residues. Trimming removed 1 base from V and 5 bases from J, with 7 bases in between. The CDR3 loop reads CASSLLSNEQYF. For the CDR3, the DNA is TGTGCCAGCAGCTTGTTGTCCAACGAGCAGTACTTC.

The V gene is TRBV5-8, the J gene TRBJ2-5; 8 nucleotides agree with TRBD2. The CDR3 length is 13 residues. The V and J ends lost 4 bases and 4 bases, in that order; junction bases with no gene match: 3. Germline V gene lookup returns CDR1 SGHTS and CDR2 YDEGEE. The CDR3 coding sequence is TGTGCCAGCAGCCAGCGGGGGCTAGAGACCCAGTACTTC. It yields the protein CASSQRGLETQYF. The full variable domain, rest sourced from reference TRBV5-8 and TRBJ2-5, is EAGVTQSPTHLIKTRGQQATLRCSPISGHTSVYWYQQALGLGLQFLLWYDEGEERNRGNFPPRFSGRQFPNYSSELNVNALELEDSALYLCASSQRGLETQYFGPGTRLLVL.

The chain carries TRBV27 and TRBJ1-2; D uncertain. Germline V gives CDR1 MNHEY, CDR2 SMNVEV (reference sequence). The CDR3 covers 15 residues. V was pared by 5 bases and J by 2 bases, with 15 bases between. The CDR3 DNA sequence: TGTGCCAGCAGTCCCGAATTCCACCTAAACTATGGCTACACCTTC. It specifies CASSPEFHLNYGYTF.

In its sample, this clone was seen once. V gene TRBV19 combines with J gene TRBJ1-2; D remains unclear. The V end was cut by 3 bases, the J end by 7 bases, with 9 bases between. Germline V gene lookup returns CDR1 LNHDA and CDR2 SQIVND (reference sequence). The CDR3 sequence is 12 residues long. This chain's CDR3 is CASSIRYSGYTF. CDR3 sequence (DNA): TGTGCCAGTAGTATCCGGTACAGTGGCTACACCTTC.

The gene calls are TRBV6-1 and TRBJ1-2; D possibly corresponds to TRBD1 (5 bases). Per the germline V gene, CDR1 is MNHNS and CDR2 is SASEGT. There are 13 residues in the CDR3. V lost 7 bases to trimming and J lost 9 bases, with 18 bases between them. CDR3 sequence reads: CASTPPGTSSYTF. As DNA, the CDR3 is TGTGCCAGCACCCCCCCAGGGACCTCTAGCTACACCTTC.

This clone was seen just once. The chain links TRBV11-2 to TRBJ2-3, with D perhaps given as TRBD1 or TRBD2 (6 bases each). Trimming shortened V by 4 bases and J by 0 bases, and 11 bases separated the two germline ends. Germline-derived CDR1 and CDR2 are SGHAT and FQNNGV. This CDR3 has 15 amino acids. CDR3: CASSSTGTSTDTQYF. CDR3 DNA sequence: TGTGCCAGCAGCTCAACAGGGACTAGCACAGATACGCAGTATTTT.

This clone has just a few counts. The genes are TRBV20-1 and TRBJ1-2, with D unclear. This CDR3 has 11 amino acids. Germline lookup yields CDR1 DFQATT and CDR2 SNEGSKA (reference sequence). The CDR3 reads CRPEANYGYTF. CDR3 DNA: TGCAGACCAGAAGCTAACTATGGCTACACCTTC.

The chain recombines TRBV6-5 with TRBJ1-4, with D uncertain. The CDR3 loop spans 14 amino acids. In germline, CDR1 is MNHEY, CDR2 SVGAGI. V lost 5 bases and J 0 bases, leaving 7 bases between the germline ends. CDR3 protein: CASSPISTNEKLFF. CDR3 in DNA: TGTGCCAGCAGTCCGATTTCAACTAATGAAAAACTGTTTTTT.

The V and J genes are TRBV19 and TRBJ1-2; D may be TRBD1 (5 bases). Germline loops: CDR1 LNHDA, CDR2 SQIVND (reference sequence). There are 14 residues in the CDR3. Trimming took off 5 bases at V and 2 bases at J, with 12 bases between the two ends. This chain's CDR3 is CASSWSRENYGYTF. The CDR3 DNA reads TGTGCCAGTAGTTGGTCCAGGGAAAACTATGGCTACACCTTC.

V is TRBV27 and J is TRBJ2-7; perhaps TRBD1 as D (6 bases). The CDR3 spans 14 residues. Germline V gives CDR1 MNHEY, CDR2 SMNVEV (reference sequence). V dropped 6 bases and J dropped 3 bases, with 15 bases sitting between them. The CDR3 sequence is CASRRTENNYEQYF. CDR3 DNA: TGTGCCAGCAGACGGACAGAAAATAACTACGAGCAGTACTTC.

The CDR3 nucleotides read TGTGCCAGCAGCTTGGAGACAGGCTATGGCTACACCTTC. It translates to CASSLETGYGYTF. V and J are TRBV5-4 and TRBJ1-2, with D maybe TRBD1 (6 bases). V was shortened by 0 bases and J by 4 bases, with 7 bases between the two germline ends. The CDR3 contains 13 residues. CDR1 is SGHNT, CDR2 YYREEE, per germline (reference sequence).

This chain joins TRBV9 and TRBJ2-6, with TRBD2 as a possible D gene (5 bases). The CDR3 extends over 15 amino acids. Trimming pared 6 bases from V and 1 base from J, leaving 11 bases between. CDR1 and CDR2 (germline): SGDLS, YYNGEE. The DNA of the CDR3 is TGTGCCAGCACCCCCGGGGTGTCTGGGGCCAACGTCCTGACTTTC. Protein product: CASTPGVSGANVLTF.